Presented here are 29 T cell receptor beta chains from one specimen sequenced in a study of CD4 and CD8 cells across lung adenocarcinoma regions. MiXCR, applied by TCRdb to the PCR reads, yields one record per CDR3 protein. Of roughly 8,000 distinct CDR3 sequences in the sample, over 40% are singletons; the top ten hold nearly 97%. The sequenced sample was CD8+ T cells from the center of a lung tumor. These receptors were obtained from a male donor with lung adenocarcinoma. The CD4 and CD8 labels of this study may be unreliable.

The chain employs TRBV6-1 and TRBJ2-4, with D perhaps matching TRBD2 (7 bases). The CDR3 length is 14 residues. Germline V gene data show CDR1 as MNHNS and CDR2 as SASEGT. The DNA of the CDR3 is TGTGCGGGGAGGGGGGTCCGAGCCCAAAACACCCAGTACTTC. Translated, it gives CAGRGVRAQNTQYF.

V is TRBV10-3 and J is TRBJ2-1; either TRBD1 or TRBD2 may fit D (6 bases each). The end of the DNA is better explained by TRBJ2-7, so the J call may be wrong. Germline-derived CDR1 and CDR2 are ENHRY and SYGVKD. The CDR3 loop spans 12 amino acids. The CDR3 DNA reads as TGTGCCATCAAACAGGGAGGAGGCGAGCAGTACTTC. Its protein product is CAIKQGGGEQYF.

This clonotype was detected only once. The rearrangement links TRBV6-1 to TRBJ2-4; 9 bases map to TRBD2. Germline assignment: CDR1 MNHNS and CDR2 SASEGT. With V trimmed by 6 bases and J by 13 bases, 19 bases remained unmatched. The CDR3 has 16 amino acids. In nucleotides, the CDR3 is TGTGCCAGCAGCGACGCGGGGGGGTGGGGCAAAAACACGCAGTACTTC. It yields the protein CASSDAGGWGKNTQYF.

This chain connects TRBV11-3 to TRBJ2-5; D could derive from TRBD1 or TRBD2 (5 bases each). Trimming left V 2 bases short and J 4 bases short, with 14 bases between. The CDR3 runs 15 residues. Germline CDR1 and CDR2: SGHNT and YENEEA. CDR3 bases: TGTGCCAGCAGCTTATCTTCAACAGGAGGAGAGACCCAGTACTTC. Amino acid sequence: CASSLSSTGGETQYF.

The chain uses TRBV10-2 and TRBJ2-3, with a weak D call TRBD1 (6 bases). Trimming stripped 8 bases from V and 3 bases from J, with 18 bases between. The germline V gene has CDR1 WSHSY and CDR2 SAAADI. The CDR3 length is 15 residues. The CDR3 DNA sequence: TGCGCCAGCGGAGGAACAGGGTCTATAACAGATACGCAGTATTTT. It yields the protein CASGGTGSITDTQYF.

Of note for this clonotype: The germline gene is not matched at one end of the junction; a read error may be the cause. V and J are TRBV24-1 and TRBJ2-5; D remains ambiguous. The CDR3 runs to 17 residues. Germline values: CDR1 KGHDR, CDR2 SFDVKD. The CDR3 spells CATSDLPSRVGPETQYF. CDR3 in DNA: TGTGCCACCAGTGATTTGCCTTCTCGGGTAGGGCCCGAGACGCAGTACTTC.

V and J are TRBV27 and TRBJ2-3, with D unresolved. Germline CDR1 reads MNHEY; CDR2 reads SMNVEV (reference sequence). V was cut by 5 bases and J by 1 base, with 7 bases left in between. The CDR3 extends over 13 amino acids. The CDR3 region has the DNA TGTGCCAGCAGTCCCATGGGCACAGATACGCAGTATTTT. This translates into CASSPMGTDTQYF.

This rearrangement joins TRBV3-1 to TRBJ2-5; 9 positions agree with TRBD2. The J call may be faulty, since TRBJ2-7 better matches the DNA end. CDR1 and CDR2 (germline): LGHDT, YNNKEL (reference sequence). The CDR3 extends over 16 amino acids. This CDR3 reads CASSQSIGLAMYEQYF. The CDR3, as DNA: TGTGCCAGCAGCCAGAGTATTGGACTAGCGATGTACGAGCAGTACTTC.

This clonotype was detected only a few times. This chain uses TRBV18 with TRBJ1-1; D perhaps matches TRBD1 (5 bases). Germline CDR1 reads KGHSH; CDR2 reads LQKENI. The CDR3 totals 13 residues. Trimming took off 3 bases at V and 6 bases at J, with 11 bases between the two ends. CDR3 bases: TGTGCCAGCTCACCGGGGGATAGGCCTGAAGCTTTCTTT. The encoded protein is CASSPGDRPEAFF. Together with reference TRBV18 and TRBJ1-1, the CDR3 gives the full variable domain: NAGVMQNPRHLVRRRGQEARLRCSPMKGHSHVYWYRQLPEEGLKFMVYLQKENIIDESGMPKERFSAEFPKEGPSILRIQQVVRGDSAAYFCASSPGDRPEAFFGQGTRLTVV.

Points on this clonotype: An end of the junction does not agree with germline; a read error may underlie this. J is TRBJ2-3 and V is TRBV9, with 7 positions matching TRBD2. The CDR3 extends over 14 amino acids. CDR1 is SGDLS and CDR2 is YYNGEE in the germline V gene. The CDR3 spells CAGSGAPHTDTQYF. The CDR3 coding sequence is TGTGCGGGCAGCGGGGCACCTCACACAGATACGCAGTATTTC. Filled out from reference TRBV9 and TRBJ2-3, the complete variable domain reads DSGVTQTPKHLITATGQRVTLRCSPRSGDLSVYWYQQSLDQGLQFLIQYYNGEERAKGNILERFSAQQFPDLHSELNLSSLELGDSALYFCAGSGAPHTDTQYFGPGTRLTVL.

The chain carries TRBV6-1 and TRBJ2-1; 7 positions match TRBD2. The assigned J gene may be wrong: the sequence end matches TRBJ2-7 better. CDR3 length equals 14 residues. Germline CDR1 and CDR2: MNHNS and SASEGT. This CDR3 is CASSEVAGDYEQYF. The CDR3 coding sequence is TGTGCCAGCAGTGAAGTGGCGGGAGACTACGAGCAGTACTTC.

This clonotype occurred many times. This chain connects TRBV11-2 to TRBJ2-2, with D possibly TRBD2 on 6 matching bases. The CDR3 totals 17 residues. Germline-derived CDR1 and CDR2 are SGHAT and FQNNGV. The ends were cut back, 1 base at V and 0 bases at J, with 12 bases in the middle. CDR3 in amino acids: CASSLVGRGTNTGELFF. The CDR3 nucleotides are TGTGCCAGCAGCTTAGTGGGGCGGGGAACGAACACCGGGGAGCTGTTTTTT.

Only a few counts were recorded for this clonotype. The V and J genes are TRBV6-1 and TRBJ1-6; D gene ambiguous. Germline V gene data show CDR1 as MNHNS and CDR2 as SASEGT. The CDR3 is made up of 15 amino acids. The V end lost 4 bases, the J end lost 0 bases, and 7 bases lay between the germline ends. The CDR3 DNA sequence: TGTGCCAGCAGTGCCAGCAGCTCCTATAATTCACCCCTCCACTTT. Translated, it gives CASSASSSYNSPLHF.

J is TRBJ1-1 and V is TRBV30; D uncertain. The CDR3 loop spans 13 amino acids. CDR1 GTSNPN and CDR2 SVGIG come from the germline V gene (reference sequence). V gave up 4 bases and J gave up 6 bases, with 15 bases separating them. The CDR3 spells CAWNQWGVAEAFF. CDR3 nucleotide sequence: TGTGCCTGGAACCAATGGGGAGTAGCTGAAGCTTTCTTT.

This clonotype ranks as medium-sized. This chain uses TRBV6-6 with TRBJ2-5, with no clear D. The DNA end is more similar to TRBJ2-7, so the J call may be wrong. Germline V gene lookup returns CDR1 MNHNY and CDR2 SVGAGI (reference sequence). CDR3 length: 11 residues. CDR3: CASSYIYEQYF. The CDR3 DNA reads as TGTGCCAGCAGCTATATCTACGAGCAGTACTTC.

The chain's CDR3 is CASSYGGMGETQYF. The CDR3 DNA sequence: TGTGCCAGCAGTTACGGAGGGATGGGGGAGACCCAGTACTTC. This sequence joins TRBV6-5 and TRBJ2-5; a possible D gene is TRBD2 (6 bases). The germline V gene encodes CDR1 MNHEY and CDR2 SVGAGI. The CDR3 contains 14 residues. V gave up 2 bases and J gave up 5 bases, with 12 bases separating them.

The genes are TRBV14 and TRBJ2-1, with 9 nucleotides matching TRBD2. V was clipped by 4 bases and J by 3 bases; unmatched bases: 4. The V gene's germline CDR1 is SGHDN and CDR2 FVKESK. The CDR3 covers 15 residues. The chain's CDR3 is CASSLRTSVYNEQFF. The CDR3 DNA follows: TGTGCCAGCAGCCTAAGGACTAGCGTCTACAATGAGCAGTTCTTC.

The chain couples TRBV27 to TRBJ2-1; the D gene is possibly TRBD1 (5 bases). The germline V gene encodes CDR1 MNHEY and CDR2 SMNVEV (reference sequence). The CDR3 has 17 residues. V lost 0 bases to trimming and J lost 2 bases, with 14 bases between them. The CDR3 DNA follows: TGTGCCAGCAGTTTATCGAGCAGGGTGGGGACCTACAATGAGCAGTTCTTC. Its protein product is CASSLSSRVGTYNEQFF.

The chain couples TRBV7-2 to TRBJ2-1; D is perhaps TRBD1 or TRBD2 (7 bases each). The CDR3 has 17 residues. The germline CDR1 and CDR2 sequences are SGHTA and FQGNSA. The V end was cut by 4 bases, the J end by 9 bases, with 25 bases between. The CDR3 spells CASSSRGGQRVSGEQFF. DNA of the CDR3: TGTGCCAGCAGCTCCAGGGGGGGACAAAGGGTTTCTGGTGAGCAGTTCTTC.

This clonotype has a single count. This chain links TRBV6-5 with TRBJ2-1; 12 nucleotides align to TRBD1. The CDR3 consists of 19 residues. CDR1 is MNHEY and CDR2 is SVGAGI in the germline V gene. V gave up 2 bases and J gave up 7 bases; unmatched junction bases: 15. In DNA, the CDR3 is TGTGCCAGCAGTTACAAACCCATACCCCGGGACAGGGGGCCAAATGAGCAGTTCTTC. It yields the protein CASSYKPIPRDRGPNEQFF.

The chain is built from TRBV7-2 and TRBJ2-7; unclear D gene. V lost 4 bases, J lost 5 bases, and 15 bases lay in between. The CDR3 sequence is 14 residues long. From germline, CDR1 is SGHTA and CDR2 FQGNSA. CDR3 nucleotides: TGTGCCAGCAGCTCGCGACGAGGCGGCGACGAGCAGTACTTC. It yields the protein CASSSRRGGDEQYF.

The chain combines TRBV10-1 with TRBJ2-1; TRBD2 aligns across 7 bases. The V and J ends lost 3 bases and 5 bases, in that order; junction bases with no gene match: 1. This CDR3 contains 13 residues. Germline V CDR1 and CDR2: WNHNN, SYGVQD (reference sequence). Written as DNA, the CDR3 is TGCGCCAGCAGTGAAGGGACTAACAATGAGCAGTTCTTC. Translated, it gives CASSEGTNNEQFF.

This clonotype was seen more than once but under ten times. The chain recombines TRBV6-1 with TRBJ2-3; D is unresolved. V lost 6 bases and J 1 base, leaving 5 bases between the germline ends. Germline CDR1 and CDR2: MNHNS and SASEGT. CDR3 length equals 12 residues. CDR3 nucleotides: TGTGCCAGCAGCAAGGGCACAGATACGCAGTATTTT. This gives the protein CASSKGTDTQYF.

This clonotype was detected many times. V is TRBV7-6 and J is TRBJ2-1; 11 bases line up with TRBD2. V lost 6 bases to trimming and J lost 6 bases; unmatched junction nucleotides: 10. The CDR3 is 16 amino acids. Per germline, CDR1 SGHVS and CDR2 FNYEAQ. CDR3 sequence: CASSPIGLAGLNEQFF. The CDR3 DNA reads TGTGCCAGCAGTCCTATTGGACTAGCGGGCCTCAATGAGCAGTTCTTC.

The rearrangement joins TRBV6-1 to TRBJ2-1; tentatively, D is TRBD1 or TRBD2 (6 bases each). CDR1 and CDR2 from the germline V gene are MNHNS and SASEGT. Trimming left V 2 bases short and J 3 bases short, with 17 bases between. The CDR3 runs to 17 residues. The CDR3 region is CASSERPNRGRYNEQFF. In nucleotides, the CDR3 is TGTGCCAGCAGTGAACGACCAAATCGGGGGCGCTACAATGAGCAGTTCTTC.

This clonotype showed up many times. The chain recombines TRBV6-1 with TRBJ1-4, with D unresolved. CDR1 and CDR2 from the germline V gene are MNHNS and SASEGT. Trimming stripped 3 bases from V and 8 bases from J, with 10 bases between. CDR3 length equals 13 residues. The chain's CDR3 is CASSEWGDEKLFF. CDR3 nucleotides: TGTGCCAGCAGTGAGTGGGGAGACGAAAAACTGTTTTTT.

A few counts support this clonotype. V gene TRBV12-3 or TRBV12-4 combines with J gene TRBJ2-3, with TRBD2 matching 10 bases. This CDR3 is built from 15 residues. After removal of 5 bases from V and 3 bases from J, the junction contained 5 bases not matched to a gene. The CDR3 nucleotides read TGTGCCAGCAGTCGAGCGGGGGGGCCTACAGATACGCAGTATTTT. Translation gives CASSRAGGPTDTQYF.

This chain uses TRBV27 with TRBJ2-5, with D possibly TRBD1 on 5 matching bases. Looked up from germline, CDR1 is MNHEY and CDR2 is SMNVEV (reference sequence). The CDR3 has 14 residues. The V and J ends lost 1 base and 2 bases respectively, with 8 bases between them. CDR3 coding DNA: TGTGCCAGCAGTTTATTTCCAGGGCAAGAGACCCAGTACTTC. This translates into CASSLFPGQETQYF.

Ten or more counts support this clonotype. The chain combines TRBV3-1 with TRBJ2-5, with D perhaps assigned TRBD1 or TRBD2 (5 bases each). Trimming took 8 bases from V and 7 from J, leaving 20 bases between them. Germline CDR1 reads LGHDT; CDR2 reads YNNKEL (reference sequence). CDR3 size: 14 residues. The CDR3 sequence: CASGGSRARGTQYF. The CDR3 DNA follows: TGTGCCAGCGGGGGATCAAGAGCCCGAGGGACCCAGTACTTC.